What follows are 19 T cell receptor beta chains derived from one specimen sequenced in a study of OX40 agonist ivuxolimab in advanced cancers. Only in-frame clones appear in the TCRdb table, and some are missing; sequencing was by immunoSEQ multiplex PCR. The profile shows around 70,000 clones, 80% to 85% of them singletons. The input for sequencing was CD4+ or CD8+ T cells sorted from blood, taken in a trial of the OX40 agonist ivuxolimab. The receptor set was obtained from an adult with an advanced solid tumor such as melanoma, head and neck, liver or kidney cancer.

This clone was seen only a few times. The chain joins TRBV2 to TRBJ2-5, with D possibly matching TRBD1 (6 bases). The germline V gene encodes CDR1 SNHLY and CDR2 FYNNEI. This CDR3 contains 17 residues. Trimming pared 7 bases from V and 0 bases from J, leaving 21 bases between. The CDR3 loop is CASIIDTGSRYQETQYF. The CDR3 DNA is TGTGCCAGCATCATAGACACAGGGTCCCGGTACCAAGAGACCCAGTACTTC.

This chain joins TRBV6-1 and TRBJ2-3, with 7 bases identical to TRBD2. The V gene end was trimmed by 3 bases and the J gene end by 7 bases; junction bases not matched to a gene: 10. Germline CDR1 MNHNS, CDR2 SASEGT. The CDR3 has 15 amino acids. CDR3 nucleotide sequence: TGTGCCAGCAGTGAGGCTAGCGGAACCTCGAATACGCAGTATTTT. It is translated as CASSEASGTSNTQYF.

This sequence joins TRBV7-3 and TRBJ2-7; D is uncertain. The CDR3 runs 13 residues. V was clipped by 5 bases and J by 6 bases, with 14 bases between them. Germline loops: CDR1 SGHTA, CDR2 FQGTGA. The CDR3 DNA reads TGTGCCAGCAGCGTTATAGGTCCTAGCGAGCAGTACTTC. Translated: CASSVIGPSEQYF.

This chain uses TRBV5-5 with TRBJ1-5; D remains ambiguous. Germline CDR1 and CDR2: SGHKS and YYEKEE (reference sequence). The CDR3 has 15 amino acids. V was shortened by 0 bases and J by 9 bases, with 16 bases between the two germline ends. In DNA, the CDR3 is TGTGCCAGCAGCTTGGGTGCAGAGGGTCTTCGGCCCCAGCATTTT. This sequence encodes CASSLGAEGLRPQHF.

The CDR3 loop reads CASSLDLNTEAFF. DNA for the CDR3: TGTGCCAGCAGCTTGGATCTGAACACTGAAGCTTTCTTT. The chain uses TRBV7-6 and TRBJ1-1, with D unclear. V lost 3 bases and J lost 0, with 5 bases in between. Germline V gives CDR1 SGHVS, CDR2 FNYEAQ. The CDR3 spans 13 residues.

The V call is TRBV7-3, the J call TRBJ2-1; 7 bases are a match to TRBD1. The CDR3 is 13 residues long. Germline V CDR1 and CDR2: SGHTA, FQGTGA. V gave up 2 bases and J gave up 5 bases; unmatched junction bases: 0. In DNA, the CDR3 is TGTGCCAGCAGCTTAGGGACAGACAATGAGCAGTTCTTC. Translated: CASSLGTDNEQFF.

This rearrangement joins TRBV7-3 to TRBJ2-1; TRBD2 matches at 9 bases. Per germline, CDR1 SGHTA and CDR2 FQGTGA. This CDR3 spans 15 amino acids. Trimming took 5 bases from V and 2 from J; bases not matched to a gene: 4. The CDR3 sequence: CASSALAGTYNEQFF. CDR3 DNA sequence: TGTGCCAGCAGCGCCCTAGCGGGGACCTACAATGAGCAGTTCTTC.

The gene calls are TRBV10-3 and TRBJ2-5; D is ambiguous. V was clipped by 3 bases and J by 4 bases, with 15 bases between them. The CDR3 is 15 residues long. The germline V gene has CDR1 ENHRY and CDR2 SYGVKD. CDR3 sequence reads: CAISDPAKVGETQYF. CDR3 nucleotides: TGTGCCATCAGTGATCCAGCCAAGGTGGGAGAGACCCAGTACTTC.

The chain links TRBV19 to TRBJ2-3; 8 bases are a match to TRBD2. J gave up 4 bases and V 3 bases, and 9 bases lay outside the gene matches. CDR1 and CDR2 from the germline V gene are LNHDA and SQIVND (reference sequence). There are 16 residues in the CDR3. As DNA, the CDR3 is TGTGCCAGTAGTATGGGCCGGGGGGGGTATCCAGATACGCAGTATTTT. It specifies CASSMGRGGYPDTQYF.

The rearrangement links TRBV30 to TRBJ2-7; 7 nucleotides align to TRBD2. CDR1 is GTSNPN, CDR2 SVGIG, per germline (reference sequence). V was clipped by 5 bases and J by 2 bases; unmatched bases: 6. The CDR3 has 13 residues. The CDR3 DNA reads TGTGCCTGGGAACTAGCGAATACCTACGAGCAGTACTTC. It codes for CAWELANTYEQYF.

The chain is built from TRBV18 and TRBJ2-3; the match to TRBD2 covers 9 bases. CDR1 is KGHSH and CDR2 is LQKENI in the germline V gene. V gave up 2 bases and J gave up 5 bases; unmatched junction bases: 11. The CDR3 extends over 17 amino acids. CDR3 in DNA: TGTGCCAGCTCACCAACGCCTAGCGGGACTGGGGGAGATACGCAGTATTTT. It specifies CASSPTPSGTGGDTQYF.

The count of this clone is one. The chain is built from TRBV11-2 and TRBJ2-1; 8 bases match TRBD2. V shed 5 bases and J 4 bases; nucleotides not matched to a gene: 16. This CDR3 is 18 amino acids long. Germline values: CDR1 SGHAT, CDR2 FQNNGV. Written as DNA, the CDR3 is TGTGCCAGCAGCCCATCCGTTCCCGGGACTAGGGGGTACAATGAGCAGTTCTTC. This codes for CASSPSVPGTRGYNEQFF. The variable domain in full, completed from reference TRBV11-2 and TRBJ2-1, reads EAGVAQSPRYKIIEKRQSVAFWCNPISGHATLYWYQQILGQGPKLLIQFQNNGVVDDSQLPKDRFSAERLKGVDSTLKIQPAKLEDSAVYLCASSPSVPGTRGYNEQFFGPGTRLTVL.

The J gene is TRBJ2-2, the V gene TRBV7-6, with TRBD2 matching 13 bases. Germline V lookup: CDR1 SGHVS, CDR2 FNYEAQ. Trimming at V came to 2 bases and at J to 3 bases, leaving 12 bases not matched to a gene. The length of the CDR3 is 20 residues. DNA for the CDR3: TGTGCCAGCAGCTTACGGCGTCGGACTAGCGGGAGTGGGTACACCGGGGAGCTGTTTTTT. This sequence encodes CASSLRRRTSGSGYTGELFF.

J is TRBJ1-1 and V is TRBV19, with 9 bases lining up with TRBD1. The V gene's germline CDR1 is LNHDA and CDR2 SQIVND (reference sequence). V lost 9 bases and J lost 0; bases outside the gene matches: 2. The CDR3 loop spans 13 amino acids. CDR3 amino acids: CASRDRVNTEAFF. CDR3 nucleotide sequence: TGTGCCAGCCGGGACAGGGTGAACACTGAAGCTTTCTTT.

The CDR3 sequence: CASSLPGGNTEAFF. CDR3 bases: TGTGCCAGCAGCTTACCAGGGGGCAACACTGAAGCTTTCTTT. The genes are TRBV7-2 and TRBJ1-1, with TRBD1 matching over 8 bases. The trim removed 2 bases at V and 2 bases at J, leaving 1 base unmatched. Germline values: CDR1 SGHTA, CDR2 FQGNSA. The CDR3 is made up of 14 amino acids.

The chain combines TRBV19 with TRBJ2-5; 7 nucleotides match TRBD2. The CDR3 consists of 16 residues. CDR1 is LNHDA and CDR2 is SQIVND in the germline V gene (reference sequence). V lost 3 bases and J lost 2; bases outside the gene matches: 9. Here the CDR3 DNA reads TGTGCCAGTAGTATCGGTGGCGGGAGTGTACAAGAGACCCAGTACTTC. Amino acids: CASSIGGGSVQETQYF. Based on the CDR3 plus reference TRBV19 and TRBJ2-5, the full variable domain is DGGITQSPKYLFRKEGQNVTLSCEQNLNHDAMYWYRQDPGQGLRLIYYSQIVNDFQKGDIAEGYSVSREKKESFPLTVTSAQKNPTAFYLCASSIGGGSVQETQYFGPGTRLLVL.

This clone was seen a few times. The V gene is TRBV6-1, the J gene TRBJ1-5; no reliable D call. Germline CDR1 MNHNS, CDR2 SASEGT. The CDR3 has 12 residues. The V gene lost 4 bases and the J gene lost 10 bases, with 11 bases spanning the gap. The CDR3 region is CASSATLLPQHF. CDR3 bases: TGTGCCAGCAGTGCTACACTCCTCCCCCAGCATTTT.

The chain uses TRBV7-9 and TRBJ2-1; D remains unclear. Trimming left V 7 bases short and J 7 bases short, with 14 bases between. Per the germline V gene, CDR1 is SEHNR and CDR2 is FQNEAQ (reference sequence). The CDR3 totals 13 residues. The CDR3: CASTDLGRNEQFF. CDR3 nucleotide sequence: TGTGCCAGCACCGATCTGGGCCGAAATGAGCAGTTCTTC.

The chain is built from TRBV19 and TRBJ2-1; 9 nucleotides line up with TRBD2. V lost 6 bases and J lost 4; bases outside the gene matches: 1. The CDR3 sequence is 13 residues long. Germline V CDR1 and CDR2: LNHDA, SQIVND (reference sequence). CDR3 in DNA: TGTGCCAGTAGCCTAGCGGGATACAATGAGCAGTTCTTC. It yields the protein CASSLAGYNEQFF.